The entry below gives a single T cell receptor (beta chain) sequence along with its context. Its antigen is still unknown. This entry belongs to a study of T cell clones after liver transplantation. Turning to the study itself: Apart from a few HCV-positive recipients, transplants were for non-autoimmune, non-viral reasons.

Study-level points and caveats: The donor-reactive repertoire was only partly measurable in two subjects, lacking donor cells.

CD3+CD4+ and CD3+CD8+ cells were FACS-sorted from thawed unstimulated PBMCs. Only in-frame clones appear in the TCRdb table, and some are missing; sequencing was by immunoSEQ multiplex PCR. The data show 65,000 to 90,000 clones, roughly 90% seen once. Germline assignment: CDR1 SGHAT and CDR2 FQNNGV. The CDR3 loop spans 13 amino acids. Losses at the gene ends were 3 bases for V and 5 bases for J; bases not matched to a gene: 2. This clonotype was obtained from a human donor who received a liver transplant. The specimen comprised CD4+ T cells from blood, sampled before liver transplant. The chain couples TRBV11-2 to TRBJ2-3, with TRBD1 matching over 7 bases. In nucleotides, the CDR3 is TGTGCCAGCAGCTTTAGGGGGCAAGATACGCAGTATTTT. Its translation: CASSFRGQDTQYF.